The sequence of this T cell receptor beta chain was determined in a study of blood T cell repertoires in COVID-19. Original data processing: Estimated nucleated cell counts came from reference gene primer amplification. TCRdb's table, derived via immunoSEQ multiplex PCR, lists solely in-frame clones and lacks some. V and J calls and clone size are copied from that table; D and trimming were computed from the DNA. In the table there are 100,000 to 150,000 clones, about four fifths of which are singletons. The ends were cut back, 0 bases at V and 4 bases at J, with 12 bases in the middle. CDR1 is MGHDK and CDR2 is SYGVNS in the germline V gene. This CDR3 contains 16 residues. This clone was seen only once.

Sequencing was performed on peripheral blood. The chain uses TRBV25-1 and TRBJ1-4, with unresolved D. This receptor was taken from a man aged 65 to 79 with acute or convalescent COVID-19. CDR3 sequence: CASSEYPQFGNEKLFF. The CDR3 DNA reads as TGTGCCAGCAGTGAATATCCCCAGTTTGGTAATGAAAAACTGTTTTTT.